This TCR beta chain was identified during a study of cytomegalovirus exposure and HLA in healthy donors. A multiplex PCR was run with 60 Vbeta primers and 13 Jbeta primers. Libraries were prepared by immunoSEQ multiplex PCR; TCRdb keeps only in-frame clonotypes and omits some of them. The repertoire includes about 150,000 clones, under 85% of them detected once, and 4.5% to 5.5% sits in the top ten. CDR3 length: 20 amino acids. In germline, CDR1 is MGHRA, CDR2 YSYEKL. The V gene end was trimmed by 1 base and the J gene end by 0 bases; junction bases not matched to a gene: 10. This receptor was obtained from a young man in good health and CMV-seronegative. The chain joins TRBV4-1 to TRBJ2-6; 9 bases line up with TRBD2. The sample was PBMCs. CDR3 DNA sequence: TGCGCCAGCAGCCAAGGCCCGGGACTAGCTACGGCCTCTGGGGCCAACGTCCTGACTTTC. Translated: CASSQGPGLATASGANVLTF.